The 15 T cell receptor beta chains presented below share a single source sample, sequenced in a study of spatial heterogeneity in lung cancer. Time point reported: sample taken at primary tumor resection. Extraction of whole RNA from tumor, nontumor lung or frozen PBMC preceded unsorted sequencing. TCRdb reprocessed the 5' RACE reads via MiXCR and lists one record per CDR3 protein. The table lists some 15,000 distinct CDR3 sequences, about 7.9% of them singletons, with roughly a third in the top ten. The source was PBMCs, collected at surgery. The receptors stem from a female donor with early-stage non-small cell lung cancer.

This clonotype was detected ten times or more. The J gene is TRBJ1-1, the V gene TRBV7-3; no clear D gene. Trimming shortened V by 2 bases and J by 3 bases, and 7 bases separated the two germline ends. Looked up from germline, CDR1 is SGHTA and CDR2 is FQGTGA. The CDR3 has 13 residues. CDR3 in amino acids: CASSLAPDTEAFF. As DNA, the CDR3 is TGTGCCAGCAGCTTAGCGCCGGACACTGAAGCTTTCTTT.

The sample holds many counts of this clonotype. The CDR3: CASSWDVSGHSVNPTGELFF. DNA for the CDR3: TGCGCCAGCAGCTGGGACGTGTCCGGACACTCCGTAAATCCCACCGGGGAGCTGTTTTTT. The chain uses TRBV5-1 and TRBJ2-2; D is perhaps TRBD1 or TRBD2 (5 bases each). V was cut by 3 bases and J by 4 bases, with 28 bases left in between. The CDR3 has 20 residues. Germline V lookup: CDR1 SGHRS, CDR2 YFSETQ.

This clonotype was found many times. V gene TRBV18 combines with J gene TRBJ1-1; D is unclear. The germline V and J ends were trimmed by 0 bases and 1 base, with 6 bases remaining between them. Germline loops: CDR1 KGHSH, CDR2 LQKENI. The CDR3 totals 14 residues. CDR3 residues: CASSPPGRNTEAFF. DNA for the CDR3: TGTGCCAGCTCACCACCGGGCAGGAACACTGAAGCTTTCTTT.

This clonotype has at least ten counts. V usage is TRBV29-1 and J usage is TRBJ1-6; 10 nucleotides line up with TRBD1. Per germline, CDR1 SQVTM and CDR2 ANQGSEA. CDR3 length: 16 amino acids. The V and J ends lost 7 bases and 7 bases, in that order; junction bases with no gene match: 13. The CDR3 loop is CSAMDPGQGVNSPLHF. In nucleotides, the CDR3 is TGCAGCGCAATGGACCCCGGACAGGGGGTAAATTCACCCCTCCACTTT.

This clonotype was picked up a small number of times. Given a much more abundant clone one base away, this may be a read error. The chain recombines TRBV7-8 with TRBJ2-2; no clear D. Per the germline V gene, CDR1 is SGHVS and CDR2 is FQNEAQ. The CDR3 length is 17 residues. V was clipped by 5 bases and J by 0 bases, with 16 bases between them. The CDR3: CASSRLAGLANTGELFF. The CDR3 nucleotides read TGTGCCAGCAGCCGTCTTGCCGGCCTCGCGAACACCGGGGAGCTGTTTTTT.

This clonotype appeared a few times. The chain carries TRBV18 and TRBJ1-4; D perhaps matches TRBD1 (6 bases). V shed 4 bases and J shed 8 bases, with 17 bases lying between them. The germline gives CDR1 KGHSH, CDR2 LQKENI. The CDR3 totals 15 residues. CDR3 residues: CASSQLQGMVEKLFF. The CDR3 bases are TGTGCCAGCTCACAGCTACAGGGAATGGTAGAAAAACTGTTTTTT.

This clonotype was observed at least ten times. The DNA for the CDR3 is TGTGCCAGCAGTGTAACGGGACACCCGAGCTCCTACAATGAGCAGTTCTTC. This translates into CASSVTGHPSSYNEQFF. This rearrangement joins TRBV6-4 to TRBJ2-1; weak D call: TRBD1 (6 bases). Germline CDR1 reads MRHNA; CDR2 reads SNTAGT. V lost 4 bases and J lost 0, with 16 bases in between. There are 17 residues in the CDR3.

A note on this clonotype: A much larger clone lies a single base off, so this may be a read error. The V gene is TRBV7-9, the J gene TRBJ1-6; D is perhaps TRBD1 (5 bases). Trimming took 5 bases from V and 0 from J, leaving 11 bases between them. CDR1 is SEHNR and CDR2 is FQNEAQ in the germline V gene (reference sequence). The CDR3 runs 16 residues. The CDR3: CASSTGRSSYNSPLHF. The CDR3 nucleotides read TGTGCCAGCAGCACAGGCAGGAGCTCCTATAATTCACCCCTCCACTTT.

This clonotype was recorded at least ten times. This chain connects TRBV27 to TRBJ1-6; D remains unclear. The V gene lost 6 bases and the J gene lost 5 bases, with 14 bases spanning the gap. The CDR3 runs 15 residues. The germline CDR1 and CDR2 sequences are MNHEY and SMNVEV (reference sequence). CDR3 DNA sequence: TGTGCCAGCAGCCCTCGTATCAGGAATAATTCACCCCTCCACTTT. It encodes CASSPRIRNNSPLHF.

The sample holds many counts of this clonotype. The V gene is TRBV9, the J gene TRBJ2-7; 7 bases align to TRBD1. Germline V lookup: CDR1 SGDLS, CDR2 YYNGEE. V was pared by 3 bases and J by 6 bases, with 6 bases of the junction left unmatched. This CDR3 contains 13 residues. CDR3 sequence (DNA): TGTGCCAGCAGCGACCCCAGGGGGAGCGAGCAGTACTTC. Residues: CASSDPRGSEQYF.

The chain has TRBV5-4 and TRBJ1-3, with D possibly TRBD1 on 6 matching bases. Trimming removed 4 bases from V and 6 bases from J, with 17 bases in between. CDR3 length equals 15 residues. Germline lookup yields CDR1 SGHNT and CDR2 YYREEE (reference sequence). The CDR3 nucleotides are TGTGCCAGCAGCCCAGACGGGGGGCCAGAAAACACCATATATTTT. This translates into CASSPDGGPENTIYF.

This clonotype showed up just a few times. CDR3 coding DNA: TGTGCCAGCAGCCCCAGCCTCGGGGTCATGTCGGAAGCTTTCTTT. Encoded protein: CASSPSLGVMSEAFF. The V gene is TRBV7-3, the J gene TRBJ1-1; D is unresolved. The CDR3 has 15 residues. The germline V gene has CDR1 SGHTA and CDR2 FQGTGA. Trimming removed 5 bases at V and 8 bases at J, with 21 bases between.

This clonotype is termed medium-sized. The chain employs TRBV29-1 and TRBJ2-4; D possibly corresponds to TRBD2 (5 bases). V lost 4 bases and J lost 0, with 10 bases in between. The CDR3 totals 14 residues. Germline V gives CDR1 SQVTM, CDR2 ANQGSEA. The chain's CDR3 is CSVAGLLAKNIQYF. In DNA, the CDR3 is TGCAGCGTTGCGGGGTTATTAGCCAAAAACATTCAGTACTTC.

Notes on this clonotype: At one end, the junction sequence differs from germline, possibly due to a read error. The CDR3 reads CASSSQAAETQYF. The CDR3 region has the DNA TGTGCCAGCAGCTCGCAGGCCGCGGAGACGCAGTACTTC. The chain employs TRBV7-3 and TRBJ2-5; D remains ambiguous. Germline V gene sequence: CDR1 SGHTA, CDR2 FQGTGA. The CDR3 runs 13 residues.

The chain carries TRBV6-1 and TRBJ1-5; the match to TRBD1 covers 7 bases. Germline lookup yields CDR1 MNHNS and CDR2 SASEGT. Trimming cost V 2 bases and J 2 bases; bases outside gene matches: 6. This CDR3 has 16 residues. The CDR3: CASSETRGAGNQPQHF. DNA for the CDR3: TGTGCCAGCAGTGAAACCAGGGGGGCGGGCAATCAGCCCCAGCATTTT.